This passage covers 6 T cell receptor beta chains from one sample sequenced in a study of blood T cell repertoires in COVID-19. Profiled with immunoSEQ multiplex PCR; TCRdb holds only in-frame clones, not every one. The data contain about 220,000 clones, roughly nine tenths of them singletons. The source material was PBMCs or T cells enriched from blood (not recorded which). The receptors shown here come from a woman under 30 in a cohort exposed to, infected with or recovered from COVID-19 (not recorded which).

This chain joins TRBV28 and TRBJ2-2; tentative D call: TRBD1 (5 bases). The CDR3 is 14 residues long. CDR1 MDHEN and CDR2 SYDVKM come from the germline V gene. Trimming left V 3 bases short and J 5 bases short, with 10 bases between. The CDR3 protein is CASSFQGGTGELFF. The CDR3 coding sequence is TGTGCCAGCAGTTTTCAGGGTGGTACCGGGGAGCTGTTTTTT.

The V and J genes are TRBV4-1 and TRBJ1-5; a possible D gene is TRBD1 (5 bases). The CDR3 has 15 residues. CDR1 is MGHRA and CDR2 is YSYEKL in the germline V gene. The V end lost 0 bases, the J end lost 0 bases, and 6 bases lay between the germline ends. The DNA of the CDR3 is TGCGCCAGCAGCCAAGAGCAGGGTAGCAATCAGCCCCAGCATTTT. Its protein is CASSQEQGSNQPQHF.

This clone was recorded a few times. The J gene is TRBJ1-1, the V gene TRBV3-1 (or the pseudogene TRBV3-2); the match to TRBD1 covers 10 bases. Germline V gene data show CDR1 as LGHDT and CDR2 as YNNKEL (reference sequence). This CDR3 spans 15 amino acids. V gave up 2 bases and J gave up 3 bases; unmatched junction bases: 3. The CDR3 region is CASSQTGTGDTEAFF. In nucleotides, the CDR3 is TGTGCCAGCAGCCAAACCGGGACAGGGGACACTGAAGCTTTCTTT.

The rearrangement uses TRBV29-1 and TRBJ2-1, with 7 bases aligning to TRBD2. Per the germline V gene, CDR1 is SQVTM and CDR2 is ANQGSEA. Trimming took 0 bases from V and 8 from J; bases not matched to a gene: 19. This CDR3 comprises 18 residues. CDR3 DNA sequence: TGCAGCGTTGAAGATCTTCGAGGGAGGGCCGTCAATGCCGATGAGCAGTTCTTC. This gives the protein CSVEDLRGRAVNADEQFF.

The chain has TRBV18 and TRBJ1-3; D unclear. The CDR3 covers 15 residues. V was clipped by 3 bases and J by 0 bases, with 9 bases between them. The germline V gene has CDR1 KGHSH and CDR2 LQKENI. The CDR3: CASSPATISGNTIYF. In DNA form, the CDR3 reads TGTGCCAGCTCACCCGCGACAATCTCTGGAAACACCATATATTTT.

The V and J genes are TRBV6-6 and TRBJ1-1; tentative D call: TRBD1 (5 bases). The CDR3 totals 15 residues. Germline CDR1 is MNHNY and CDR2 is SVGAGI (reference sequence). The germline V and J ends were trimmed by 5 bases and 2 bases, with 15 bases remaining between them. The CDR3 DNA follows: TGTGCCAGCAGTCAAAGGAGGGACGGAAACACTGAAGCTTTCTTT. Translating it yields CASSQRRDGNTEAFF.